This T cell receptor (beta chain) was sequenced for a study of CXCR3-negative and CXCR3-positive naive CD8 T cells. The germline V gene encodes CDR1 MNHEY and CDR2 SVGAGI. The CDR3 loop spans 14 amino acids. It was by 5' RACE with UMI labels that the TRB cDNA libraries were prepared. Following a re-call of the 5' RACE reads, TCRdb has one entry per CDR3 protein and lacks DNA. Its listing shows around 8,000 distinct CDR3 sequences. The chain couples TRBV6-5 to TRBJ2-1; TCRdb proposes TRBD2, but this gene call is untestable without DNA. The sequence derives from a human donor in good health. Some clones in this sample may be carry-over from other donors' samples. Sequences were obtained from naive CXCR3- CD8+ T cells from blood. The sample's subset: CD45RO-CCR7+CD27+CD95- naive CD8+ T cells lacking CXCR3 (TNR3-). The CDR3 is CATSPQATYNEQFF.